This TCR beta chain emerged from a study of shared clonotypes between healthy human individuals. It was into CD45RA+ naive and CD45RA-negative memory subsets that the CD4+ cells were split. V lost 5 bases and J 2 bases, leaving 4 bases between the germline ends. CDR1 and CDR2 (germline): SGHAT, FQNNGV. The CDR3 sequence is 12 residues long. Produced via immunoSEQ multiplex PCR; TCRdb's table is partial and in-frame only. Seen here are about 2,500,000 clones, more than 90% observed once, and the top ten hold roughly 0.14%. This chain connects TRBV11-2 to TRBJ1-3; D is undetermined. The receptor comes from a man younger than 35 in good health. The sample taken for sequencing was naive CD4+ T cells sorted from blood. Subset of the sample: CD45RA+ positively selected. This CDR3 is CASSATGNTIYF. CDR3 nucleotide sequence: TGTGCCAGCAGCGCAACTGGAAACACCATATATTTT.